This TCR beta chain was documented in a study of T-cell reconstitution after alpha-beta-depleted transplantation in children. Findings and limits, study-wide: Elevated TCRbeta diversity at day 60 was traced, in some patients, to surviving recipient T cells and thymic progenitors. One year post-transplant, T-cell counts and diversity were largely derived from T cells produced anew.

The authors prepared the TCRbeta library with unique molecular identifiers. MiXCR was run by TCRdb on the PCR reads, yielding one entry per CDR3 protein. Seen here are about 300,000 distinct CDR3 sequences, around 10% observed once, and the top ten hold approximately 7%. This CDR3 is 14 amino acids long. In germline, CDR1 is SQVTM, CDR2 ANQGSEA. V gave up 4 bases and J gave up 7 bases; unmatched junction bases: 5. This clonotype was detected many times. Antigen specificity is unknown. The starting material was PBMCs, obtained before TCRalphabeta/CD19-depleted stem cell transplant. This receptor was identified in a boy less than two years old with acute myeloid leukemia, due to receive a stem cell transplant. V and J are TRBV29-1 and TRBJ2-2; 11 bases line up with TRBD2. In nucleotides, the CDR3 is TGCAGCGTTGGTAGCGGGAGGGCCAACGGGGAGCTGTTTTTT. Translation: CSVGSGRANGELFF.